These T cell receptor beta chains were read from a single sample in a study of blood T cells in healthy people across ages. Each CDR3 protein gets one entry after TCRdb re-called the 5' RACE reads with MiXCR. The table includes under 1,100,000 distinct CDR3 sequences, less than 25% detected once. This sample was shared with a second study, whose subject was T cells of mothers and their children.

Sequencing input: blood. The receptors were sampled from a girl aged 2-10 years in good health. Both conserved end residues are part of each CDR3. A D gene is named only where the DNA matches it firmly. Rows may omit the clone size; those that give it use once, few, many or a size class.

size | J | D | V | DNA | CDR3
. | TRBJ1-2 | . | TRBV28 | TGTGCCAGCAACTCGCTCGGAGATGTTTACACCTTC | CASNSLGDVYTF
. | TRBJ2-5 | . | TRBV21-1 | TGTGCCAGCAGCACTCGGACAGGACCGTACCAAGAGACCCAGTACTTC | CASSTRTGPYQETQYF
. | TRBJ2-4 | . | TRBV25-1 | TGTGCCAGCAGTGAATATCAGTCCTCCCCAAACATTCAGTACTTC | CASSEYQSSPNIQYF
few | TRBJ2-7 | . | TRBV4-3 | TGCGCCAGCAGCCAAGATAAGGACGGGTCCTACGAGCAGTACTTC | CASSQDKDGSYEQYF
. | TRBJ1-1 | . | TRBV20-1 | TGCAGTGCTAGTGGCCACACTGAAGCTTTCTTT | CSASGHTEAFF
. | TRBJ1-6 | . | TRBV2 | TGTGCCAGCAGTGATTTGAGCTCCTATAATTCACCCCTCCACTTT | CASSDLSSYNSPLHF
few | TRBJ2-6 | . | TRBV27 | TGTGCCAGCAGTTGGGGGTCCTCTGGGGCCAACGTCCTGACTTTC | CASSWGSSGANVLTF
. | TRBJ2-5 | . | TRBV4-2 | TGTGCCAGCAGCCAGGTGAACAAGGGACAAGAGACCCAGTACTTC | CASSQVNKGQETQYF
. | TRBJ1-5 | . | TRBV5-6 | TGTGCCAGCAGCTACACAGGGAGGGGGAATCAGCCCCAGCATTTT | CASSYTGRGNQPQHF
few | TRBJ2-4 | TRBD2 | TRBV20-1 | TGCAGTGCCAGAACTAGCGGGAGTAATCCATACATTCAGTACTTC | CSARTSGSNPYIQYF
. | TRBJ2-5 | . | TRBV28 | TGTGCCAGCAGTTTATTTAAGGGGAGCCTCCAAGAGACCCAGTACTTC | CASSLFKGSLQETQYF
. | TRBJ2-3 | . | TRBV4-3 | TGCGCCAGCAGCCAAGATATGGGAGATACGCAGTATTTT | CASSQDMGDTQYF